These 20 T cell receptor beta chains came from one sample sequenced in a study of regulatory T cells in long-lasting Graves disease. Construction of TCR beta libraries relied on iRepertoire HTBI primers and on Arm-PCR targeting CDR3 regions. TCRdb re-analysed the multiplex PCR reads in MiXCR, keeping a single row per CDR3 protein. The sample has about 520,000 distinct CDR3 sequences, around 12% seen once. As to time point: newly diagnosed GD, antithyroid drugs for less than 3 months. RNA isolated from PBMCs was used to make the TCR library. These data were likewise used in another study, on T cells in Graves' hyperthyroidism and ophthalmopathy.

The sequencing here drew on peripheral blood mononuclear cells (PBMCs), taken at new diagnosis, from a patient treated with antithyroid drugs. Receptors originate from a woman younger than 45 with Graves disease.

This clonotype was found many times. The chain carries TRBV29-1 and TRBJ2-1, with 8 bases lining up with TRBD2. CDR1 and CDR2 from the germline V gene are SQVTM and ANQGSEA. The J segment lost 10 bases and the V segment lost 2 bases, leaving 7 bases of the junction unmatched. The CDR3 sequence is 13 residues long. CDR3 in DNA: TGCAGCGTTGAACGGACTAGCACCTCGGAGCAGTTCTTC. It encodes CSVERTSTSEQFF.

This clonotype was detected a few times. The chain couples TRBV7-2 to TRBJ1-2, with D maybe TRBD1 (5 bases). Trimming took 1 base from V and 7 from J, leaving 13 bases between them. The CDR3 has 14 amino acids. Looked up from germline, CDR1 is SGHTA and CDR2 is FQGNSA. CDR3: CASSLGQGPSGYTF. The CDR3 DNA reads as TGTGCCAGCAGCTTAGGCCAGGGCCCCTCTGGCTACACCTTC.

This clonotype was detected a few times. The V call is TRBV4-1, the J call TRBJ2-1; TRBD2 matches 10 bases. The CDR3 sequence is 20 residues long. Germline V gene data show CDR1 as MGHRA and CDR2 as YSYEKL. J lost 0 bases, V lost 4 bases, and 15 bases had no gene match. This CDR3 is CASSRLPGLASVSSYNEQFF. DNA for the CDR3: TGCGCCAGCAGCCGTCTTCCGGGACTAGCGTCCGTTAGCTCCTACAATGAGCAGTTCTTC.

Many counts were recorded for this clonotype. The gene calls are TRBV7-6 and TRBJ2-7, with 7 bases fitting TRBD2. With V trimmed by 5 bases and J by 0 bases, 13 bases remained unmatched. Germline values: CDR1 SGHVS, CDR2 FNYEAQ. CDR3 length: 17 residues. CDR3 DNA sequence: TGTGCCAGCAGCCCGAGACAAGGCGGGAGAGGCTCCTACGAGCAGTACTTC. Translation gives CASSPRQGGRGSYEQYF.

Regarding this clonotype: It is likely a read error: a sequence one base away is far more abundant. The genes are TRBV7-9 and TRBJ2-7; 7 bases agree with TRBD2. CDR1 is SEHNR and CDR2 is FQNEAQ in the germline V gene (reference sequence). CDR3 length: 16 amino acids. The CDR3 loop is CASSLISGWSSHEQYF. The CDR3 nucleotides are TGTGCCAGCAGCTTAATTAGCGGGTGGAGCTCCCACGAGCAGTACTTC. Looking up the rest from reference TRBV7-9 and TRBJ2-7 gives the full variable domain: DTGVSQNPRHKITKRGQNVTFRCDPISEHNRLYWYRQTLGQGPEFLTYFQNEAQLEKSRLLSDRFSAERPKGSFSTLEIQRTEQGDSAMYLCASSLISGWSSHEQYFGPGTRLTVT.

This clonotype appeared many times. The genes are TRBV9 and TRBJ2-1; TRBD2 matches at 7 bases. Germline values: CDR1 SGDLS, CDR2 YYNGEE. This CDR3 is built from 16 residues. V lost 4 bases, J lost 6 bases, and 13 bases stayed unmatched. For the CDR3, the DNA is TGTGCCAGCAGCACCCTGGCGTCTAGCGGACCCAATGAGCAGTTCTTC. Encoded protein: CASSTLASSGPNEQFF.

The chain couples TRBV6-5 to TRBJ2-5; D unclear. Trimming left V 0 bases short and J 7 bases short, with 9 bases between. Germline V CDR1 and CDR2: MNHEY, SVGAGI. The CDR3 extends over 13 amino acids. The CDR3 sequence: CASSYSSIGTQYF. The CDR3 coding sequence is TGTGCCAGCAGTTACTCAAGTATAGGGACCCAGTACTTC.

This clonotype was counted at least ten times. This chain links TRBV6-1 with TRBJ1-1, with a possible D match to TRBD1 (6 bases). Germline V lookup: CDR1 MNHNS, CDR2 SASEGT. V lost 1 base, J lost 13 bases, and 19 bases lay in between. The CDR3 consists of 14 residues. CDR3 nucleotides: TGTGCCAGCAGTGAAGTCGCAGGGGTGTTCGGGGGTTTCTTT. This sequence encodes CASSEVAGVFGGFF.

This clonotype was counted many times. V and J are TRBV2 and TRBJ2-7, with D perhaps assigned TRBD1 or TRBD2 (5 bases each). The germline gives CDR1 SNHLY, CDR2 FYNNEI. Trimming stripped 7 bases from V and 7 bases from J, with 17 bases between. The CDR3 is 13 amino acids. The CDR3 loop reads CASTRRGAREQYF. The CDR3 DNA reads as TGTGCCAGCACCAGACGGGGCGCAAGGGAGCAGTACTTC.

V is TRBV15 and J is TRBJ2-7; D may be TRBD1 (6 bases). Trimming removed 3 bases from V and 4 bases from J, with 16 bases in between. CDR3 length: 15 amino acids. Looked up from germline, CDR1 is LNHNV and CDR2 is YYDKDF (reference sequence). CDR3 sequence reads: CATSSLVTGSYEQYF. In DNA, the CDR3 is TGTGCCACCAGCAGCTTGGTCACAGGGTCGTACGAGCAGTACTTC. The full variable domain, in which reference TRBV15 and TRBJ2-7 provide the parts outside the CDR3, is DAMVIQNPRYQVTQFGKPVTLSCSQTLNHNVMYWYQQKSSQAPKLLFHYYDKDFNNEADTPDNFQSRRPNTSFCFLDIRSPGLGDTAMYLCATSSLVTGSYEQYFGPGTRLTVT.

This clonotype was recorded at least ten times. This chain uses TRBV7-2 with TRBJ1-1; 7 nucleotides line up with TRBD1. V lost 5 bases and J lost 3; bases outside the gene matches: 3. The CDR3 runs 13 residues. CDR1 and CDR2 from the germline V gene are SGHTA and FQGNSA. CDR3 DNA: TGTGCCAGCAGCACCGACAGGGACACTGAAGCTTTCTTT. Translating gives CASSTDRDTEAFF.

This clonotype was seen ten or more times. The chain is built from TRBV19 and TRBJ1-2; 7 bases are a match to TRBD1. This CDR3 is built from 16 residues. Germline CDR1 reads LNHDA; CDR2 reads SQIVND (reference sequence). The trim removed 2 bases at V and 0 bases at J, leaving 6 bases unmatched. The CDR3 region is CASSIYDRATNYGYTF. DNA for the CDR3: TGTGCCAGTAGTATATACGACAGGGCAACTAACTATGGCTACACCTTC. Based on the CDR3 plus reference TRBV19 and TRBJ1-2, the full variable domain is DGGITQSPKYLFRKEGQNVTLSCEQNLNHDAMYWYRQDPGQGLRLIYYSQIVNDFQKGDIAEGYSVSREKKESFPLTVTSAQKNPTAFYLCASSIYDRATNYGYTFGSGTRLTVV.

This clonotype was counted ten times or more. This chain joins TRBV27 and TRBJ2-1, with TRBD1 matching 9 bases. V lost 6 bases, J lost 7 bases, and 4 bases stayed unmatched. Germline CDR1 MNHEY, CDR2 SMNVEV (reference sequence). The length of the CDR3 is 13 residues. CDR3 sequence reads: CASRQQGANEQFF. DNA for the CDR3: TGTGCCAGCAGGCAACAGGGGGCGAATGAGCAGTTCTTC.

This clonotype was recorded many times. The chain uses TRBV6-1 and TRBJ2-3, with D maybe TRBD2 (6 bases). The germline V and J ends were trimmed by 5 bases and 1 base, with 16 bases remaining between them. The CDR3 consists of 16 residues. The V gene's germline CDR1 is MNHNS and CDR2 SASEGT. The CDR3 DNA sequence: TGTGCCAGCAGTAGCCCCCGGTCTAGCGGCACAGATACGCAGTATTTT. It specifies CASSSPRSSGTDTQYF.

This clonotype was observed at least ten times. V gene TRBV29-1 combines with J gene TRBJ1-2, with D maybe TRBD1 (5 bases). Deletions cut 7 bases from V and 0 bases from J, with 12 bases between. This CDR3 spans 13 amino acids. Per the germline V gene, CDR1 is SQVTM and CDR2 is ANQGSEA. The CDR3 nucleotides are TGCAGCGCCGCACCGACAGCTAACTATGGCTACACCTTC. Translating gives CSAAPTANYGYTF.

This clonotype has ten or more counts. This chain uses TRBV6-1 with TRBJ1-2, with D maybe TRBD1 (6 bases). This CDR3 spans 14 amino acids. Deletions cut 6 bases from V and 2 bases from J, with 13 bases between. CDR1 is MNHNS and CDR2 is SASEGT in the germline V gene. CDR3: CASSPAGQNYGYTF. The CDR3 DNA is TGTGCCAGCAGCCCTGCTGGACAGAACTATGGCTACACCTTC.

This chain connects TRBV20-1 to TRBJ2-5; D is possibly TRBD2 (5 bases). Trimming cost V 0 bases and J 6 bases, with 8 bases left between them. The CDR3 spans 12 residues. Germline CDR1 is DFQATT and CDR2 is SNEGSKA (reference sequence). The CDR3 DNA is TGCAGTGCTAGAGATCCGGGGAAGACCCAGTACTTC. This translates into CSARDPGKTQYF.

This clonotype occurred a few times. A clone one base away is much larger, so this may be a read error. The chain has TRBV11-2 and TRBJ1-1; TRBD1 agrees at 7 bases. The CDR3 runs to 15 residues. Germline CDR1 reads SGHAT; CDR2 reads FQNNGV. CDR3 sequence: CASSLATGRDTGAFF. CDR3 nucleotide sequence: TGTGCCAGCAGCTTAGCGACAGGGAGGGACACTGGAGCTTTCTTT.

This clonotype was counted many times. The gene calls are TRBV6-1 and TRBJ2-2; tentatively, D is TRBD2 (5 bases). Germline V gene sequence: CDR1 MNHNS, CDR2 SASEGT. V was shortened by 3 bases and J by 0 bases, with 14 bases between the two germline ends. The CDR3 length is 17 residues. Here the CDR3 reads CASSEEEIISNTGELFF. CDR3 nucleotides: TGTGCCAGCAGTGAGGAGGAGATTATCTCGAACACCGGGGAGCTGTTTTTT.

At least ten counts were recorded for this clonotype. The chain carries TRBV6-1 and TRBJ1-5; TRBD1 agrees at 7 bases. V was clipped by 3 bases and J by 3 bases; unmatched bases: 5. The CDR3 totals 15 residues. Germline CDR1 is MNHNS and CDR2 is SASEGT. CDR3 amino acids: CASSEYGQANQPQHF. The CDR3, as DNA: TGTGCCAGCAGTGAGTATGGACAGGCCAATCAGCCCCAGCATTTT.